Shown below are 7 T cell receptor beta chains from a single sample sequenced in a study of CD8 T cells in ankylosing spondylitis. One entry per CDR3 protein results from TCRdb running MiXCR on the 5' RACE reads. The sample contains tens of thousands of distinct CDR3 sequences, 6.5% to 9% of which appear only once. The sequencing input was blood, either unsorted or a sorted T cell fraction (not recorded which). Every receptor here comes from a male donor with ankylosing spondylitis or in good health (not recorded which).

This clonotype was observed at least ten times. The chain uses TRBV6-5 and TRBJ2-7; TRBD2 might be the D (7 bases). This CDR3 region has 15 residues. Germline V gene data show CDR1 as MNHEY and CDR2 as SVGAGI. Trimming left V 2 bases short and J 3 bases short, with 14 bases between. The DNA of the CDR3 is TGTGCCAGCAGTTACAGGCGGGGGCTCGGCTACGAGCAGTACTTC. Residues: CASSYRRGLGYEQYF.

This clonotype was detected many times. This rearrangement joins TRBV20-1 to TRBJ2-3; 11 bases fit TRBD2. The CDR3 spans 15 residues. Germline CDR1 reads DFQATT; CDR2 reads SNEGSKA (reference sequence). Trimming cost V 4 bases and J 2 bases; bases outside gene matches: 5. The DNA of the CDR3 is TGCAGTGCTACCTTACTAGCGGGAGTCACAGATACGCAGTATTTT. It encodes CSATLLAGVTDTQYF.

This clonotype was found a few times. This sequence joins TRBV29-1 and TRBJ1-3; the D is unclear. The CDR3 is made up of 11 amino acids. CDR1 and CDR2 (germline): SQVTM, ANQGSEA. The germline V and J ends were trimmed by 3 bases and 8 bases, with 8 bases remaining between them. In DNA form, the CDR3 reads TGCAGCGTTGACCCCCGGGACACCATATATTTT. It encodes CSVDPRDTIYF.

This clonotype was seen at least ten times. The chain couples TRBV20-1 to TRBJ2-1; tentatively, D is TRBD2 (5 bases). Trimming cost V 5 bases and J 2 bases, with 13 bases left between them. The V gene's germline CDR1 is DFQATT and CDR2 SNEGSKA (reference sequence). The CDR3 has 14 residues. In DNA form, the CDR3 reads TGCAGTGCTTCCTTCGGGAACCCCTACAATGAGCAGTTCTTC. It translates to CSASFGNPYNEQFF.

This clonotype appeared many times. The V call is TRBV6-6, the J call TRBJ1-1; no clear D. V gave up 5 bases and J gave up 1 base, with 5 bases separating them. The CDR3 loop spans 12 amino acids. Germline V gives CDR1 MNHNY, CDR2 SVGAGI (reference sequence). DNA for the CDR3: TGTGCCAGCAGTCGGGCGAACACTGAAGCTTTCTTT. Amino acid sequence: CASSRANTEAFF.

This clonotype was recorded many times. This chain connects TRBV20-1 to TRBJ2-7; perhaps TRBD1 as D (5 bases). This CDR3 region has 12 residues. Trimming took 1 base from V and 5 from J, leaving 9 bases between them. Germline V gene lookup returns CDR1 DFQATT and CDR2 SNEGSKA (reference sequence). CDR3 region: CSARVAGNEQYF. CDR3 in DNA: TGCAGTGCTAGAGTGGCAGGGAACGAGCAGTACTTC.

This clonotype appeared a few times. One end of the junction does not line up with germline, which may come from a read error. The V and J genes are TRBV10-3 and TRBJ1-1; TRBD1 matches at 8 bases. Germline V gene sequence: CDR1 ENHRY, CDR2 SYGVKD. The CDR3 spans 18 residues. This chain's CDR3 is CTISPSGGLFPLNTEAFF. DNA for the CDR3: TGTACCATCAGTCCGTCAGGGGGCCTTTTTCCTTTGAACACTGAAGCTTTCTTT.